A single TCR beta chain is shown here with its context. As yet, its antigen is unknown. This entry belongs to a study of shared clonotypes between healthy human individuals. Study-wide findings and caveats: Sampling involved blood alone; tissue repertoires likely differ.

Division of CD4+ cells produced a CD45RA+ naive subset and a CD45RA-negative memory subset. Sequencing was performed with immunoSEQ multiplex PCR; in TCRdb, only in-frame clones are kept and a portion is missing. The repertoire includes a few million clones, over 85% of them detected once, and roughly 0.15% sits in the top ten. Trimming removed 4 bases from V and 7 bases from J, with 11 bases in between. Germline CDR1 WNHNN, CDR2 SYGVQD (reference sequence). CDR3 size: 13 residues. Sequenced input: naive CD4+ T cells sorted from blood. The subset was: CD45RA+ positively selected. The chain has TRBV10-1 and TRBJ2-1; D remains unclear. The receptor was derived from a young man in good health. Here the CDR3 DNA reads TGCGCCAGCAGTGGGAGCCTACAAAATGAGCAGTTCTTC. As protein: CASSGSLQNEQFF.